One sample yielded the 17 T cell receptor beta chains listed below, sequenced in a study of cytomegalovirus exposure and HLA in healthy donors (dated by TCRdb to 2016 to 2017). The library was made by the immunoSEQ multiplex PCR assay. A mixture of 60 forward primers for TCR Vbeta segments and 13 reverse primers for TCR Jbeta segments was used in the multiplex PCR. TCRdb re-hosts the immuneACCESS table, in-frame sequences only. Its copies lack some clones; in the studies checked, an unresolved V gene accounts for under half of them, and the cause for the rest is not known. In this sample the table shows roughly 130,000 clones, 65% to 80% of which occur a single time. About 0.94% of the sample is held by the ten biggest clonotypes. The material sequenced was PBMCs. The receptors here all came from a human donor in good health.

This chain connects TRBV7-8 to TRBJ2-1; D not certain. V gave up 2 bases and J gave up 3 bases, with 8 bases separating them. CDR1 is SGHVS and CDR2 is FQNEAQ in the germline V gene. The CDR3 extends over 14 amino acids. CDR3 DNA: TGTGCCAGCAGCTTACACGGTGACTACAATGAGCAGTTCTTC. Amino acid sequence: CASSLHGDYNEQFF.

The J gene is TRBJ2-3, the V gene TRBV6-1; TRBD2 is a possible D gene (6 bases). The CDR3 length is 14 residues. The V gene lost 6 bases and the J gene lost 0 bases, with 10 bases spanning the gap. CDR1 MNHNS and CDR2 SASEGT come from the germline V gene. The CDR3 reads CASREGTSTDTQYF. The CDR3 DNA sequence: TGTGCCAGCAGAGAGGGGACTAGCACAGATACGCAGTATTTT.

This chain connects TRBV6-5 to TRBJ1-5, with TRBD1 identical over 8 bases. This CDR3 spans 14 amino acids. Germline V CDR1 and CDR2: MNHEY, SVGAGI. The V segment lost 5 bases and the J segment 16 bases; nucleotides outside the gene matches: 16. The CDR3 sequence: CASSETPQGAAFHF. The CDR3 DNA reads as TGTGCCAGCAGTGAAACCCCCCAGGGGGCGGCATTCCATTTT.

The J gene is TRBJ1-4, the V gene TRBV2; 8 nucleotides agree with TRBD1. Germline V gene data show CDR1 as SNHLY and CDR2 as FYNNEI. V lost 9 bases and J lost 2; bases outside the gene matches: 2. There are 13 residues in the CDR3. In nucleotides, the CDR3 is TGTGCCAGACGACAGGGGACTAATGAAAAACTGTTTTTT. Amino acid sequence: CARRQGTNEKLFF.

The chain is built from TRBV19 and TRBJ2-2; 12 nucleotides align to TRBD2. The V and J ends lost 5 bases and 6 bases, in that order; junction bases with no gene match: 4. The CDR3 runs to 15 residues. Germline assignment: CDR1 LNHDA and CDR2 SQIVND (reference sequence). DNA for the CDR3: TGTGCCAGTAGTGTTACTAGCGGGGGGTCCGGGGAGCTGTTTTTT. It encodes CASSVTSGGSGELFF. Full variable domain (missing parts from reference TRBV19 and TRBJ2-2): DGGITQSPKYLFRKEGQNVTLSCEQNLNHDAMYWYRQDPGQGLRLIYYSQIVNDFQKGDIAEGYSVSREKKESFPLTVTSAQKNPTAFYLCASSVTSGGSGELFFGEGSRLTVL.

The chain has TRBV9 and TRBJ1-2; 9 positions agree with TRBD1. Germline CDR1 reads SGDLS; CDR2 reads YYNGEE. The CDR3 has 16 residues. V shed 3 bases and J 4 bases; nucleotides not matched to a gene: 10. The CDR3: CASSALTGGSGYGYTF. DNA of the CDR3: TGTGCCAGCAGCGCTCTGACAGGGGGATCCGGCTATGGCTACACCTTC.

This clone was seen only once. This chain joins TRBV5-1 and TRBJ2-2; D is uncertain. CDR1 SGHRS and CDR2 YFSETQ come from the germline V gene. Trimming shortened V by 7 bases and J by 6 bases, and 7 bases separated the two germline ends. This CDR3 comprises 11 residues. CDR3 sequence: CASGLAGELFF. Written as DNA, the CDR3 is TGCGCCAGCGGTTTAGCCGGGGAGCTGTTTTTT.

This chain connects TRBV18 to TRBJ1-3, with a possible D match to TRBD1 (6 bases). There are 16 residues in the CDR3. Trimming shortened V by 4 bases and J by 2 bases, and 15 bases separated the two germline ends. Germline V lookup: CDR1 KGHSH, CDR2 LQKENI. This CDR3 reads CASSQAIQGAGNTIYF. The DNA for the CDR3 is TGTGCCAGCTCACAAGCGATACAGGGAGCTGGAAACACCATATATTTT.

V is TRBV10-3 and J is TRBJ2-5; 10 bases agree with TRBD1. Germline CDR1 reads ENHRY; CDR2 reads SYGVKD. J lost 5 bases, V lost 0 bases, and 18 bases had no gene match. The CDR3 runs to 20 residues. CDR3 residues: CAISESRGKTDRGLSETQYF. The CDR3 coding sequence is TGTGCCATCAGTGAGTCACGGGGGAAGACGGACAGGGGGTTATCGGAGACCCAGTACTTC.

This CDR3 is CASSPAGGATNYGYTF. The CDR3 bases are TGTGCCAGCTCACCCGCCGGGGGGGCGACAAACTATGGCTACACCTTC. The chain links TRBV18 to TRBJ1-2; tentatively, D is TRBD1 (6 bases). CDR1 is KGHSH, CDR2 LQKENI, per germline. The germline V and J ends were trimmed by 3 bases and 2 bases, with 16 bases remaining between them. The CDR3 spans 16 residues.

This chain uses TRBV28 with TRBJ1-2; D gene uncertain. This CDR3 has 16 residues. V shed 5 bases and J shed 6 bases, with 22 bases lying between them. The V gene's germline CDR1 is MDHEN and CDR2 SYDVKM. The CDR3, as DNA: TGTGCCAGCAGTCCGCCCACGTGGCTTTCCGGAGATGGCTACACCTTC. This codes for CASSPPTWLSGDGYTF.

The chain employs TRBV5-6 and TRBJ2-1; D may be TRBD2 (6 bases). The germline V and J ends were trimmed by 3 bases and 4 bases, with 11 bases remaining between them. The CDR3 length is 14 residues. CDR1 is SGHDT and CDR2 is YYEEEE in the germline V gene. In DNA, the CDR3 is TGTGCCAGCAGCTGGGGTAGCGGTTACAATGAGCAGTTCTTC. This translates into CASSWGSGYNEQFF.

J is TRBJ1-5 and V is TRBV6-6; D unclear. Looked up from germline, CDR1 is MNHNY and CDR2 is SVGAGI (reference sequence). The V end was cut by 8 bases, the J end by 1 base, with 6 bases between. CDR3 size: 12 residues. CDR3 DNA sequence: TGTGCCAGCGGAGAGAGCAATCAGCCCCAGCATTTT. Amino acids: CASGESNQPQHF.

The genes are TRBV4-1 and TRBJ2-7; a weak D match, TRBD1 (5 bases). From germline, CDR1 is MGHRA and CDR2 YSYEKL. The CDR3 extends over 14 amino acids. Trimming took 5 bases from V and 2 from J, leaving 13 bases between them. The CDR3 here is CASSSDSSPYEQYF. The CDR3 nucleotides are TGCGCCAGCAGCTCCGACAGTAGCCCCTACGAGCAGTACTTC.

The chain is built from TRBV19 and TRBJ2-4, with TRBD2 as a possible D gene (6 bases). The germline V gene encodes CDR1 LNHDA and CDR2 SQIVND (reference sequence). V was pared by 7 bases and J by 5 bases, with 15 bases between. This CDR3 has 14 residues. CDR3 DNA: TGTGCCAGTAACCGACCGGGAGCGCAAAACATTCAGTACTTC. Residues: CASNRPGAQNIQYF.

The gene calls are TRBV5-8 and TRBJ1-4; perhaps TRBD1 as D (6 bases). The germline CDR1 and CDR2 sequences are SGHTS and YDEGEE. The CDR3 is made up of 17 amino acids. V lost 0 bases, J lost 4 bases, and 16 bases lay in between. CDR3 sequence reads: CASSLARRGAGNEKLFF. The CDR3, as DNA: TGTGCCAGCAGCTTGGCGCGTCGGGGGGCTGGTAATGAAAAACTGTTTTTT.

CDR3 protein: CASSIGTSGSYEQYF. DNA of the CDR3: TGTGCCAGCAGCATAGGGACTAGCGGTTCCTACGAGCAGTACTTC. This chain links TRBV9 with TRBJ2-7; 11 nucleotides agree with TRBD2. The CDR3 has 15 residues. V shed 4 bases, J shed 1 base, and the junction held 4 bases outside the gene matches. Germline lookup yields CDR1 SGDLS and CDR2 YYNGEE.